This TCR beta chain was captured in a study of blood T cell repertoires in COVID-19. Study at large: T cells, B-cell-depleted T cells, or PBMCs provided the cDNA or gDNA that served as material.

The germline CDR1 and CDR2 sequences are MNHEY and SVGEGT. This CDR3 is built from 17 residues. V was clipped by 2 bases and J by 2 bases; unmatched bases: 3. In the original workflow: Estimation of nucleated cell counts relied on the amplification of reference gene primers. TCRdb's table, derived via immunoSEQ multiplex PCR, lists solely in-frame clones and lacks some. V, J and clone size were drawn from that table, and D and trimming were deduced from the DNA. The sample records under 300,000 clones, 80% to 90% being singletons. Specimen: peripheral blood. This TCR derives from a woman between 70 and 85 years old with acute or convalescent COVID-19. The V and J genes are TRBV6-2 or TRBV6-3 and TRBJ2-3, with 14 positions matching TRBD2. The CDR3 reads CASSYGLAGGSTDTQYF. The CDR3 region has the DNA TGTGCCAGCAGTTACGGACTAGCGGGGGGCTCCACAGATACGCAGTATTTT.